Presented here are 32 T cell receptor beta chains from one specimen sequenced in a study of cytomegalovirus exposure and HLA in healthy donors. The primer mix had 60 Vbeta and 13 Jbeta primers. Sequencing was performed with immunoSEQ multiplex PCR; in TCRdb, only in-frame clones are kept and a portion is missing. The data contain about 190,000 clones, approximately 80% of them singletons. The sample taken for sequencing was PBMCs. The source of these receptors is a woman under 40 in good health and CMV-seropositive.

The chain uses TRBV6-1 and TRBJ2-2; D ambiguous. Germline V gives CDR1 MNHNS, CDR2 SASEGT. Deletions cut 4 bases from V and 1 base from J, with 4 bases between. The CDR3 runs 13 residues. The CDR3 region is CASSARNTGELFF. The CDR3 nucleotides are TGTGCCAGCAGTGCTAGGAACACCGGGGAGCTGTTTTTT.

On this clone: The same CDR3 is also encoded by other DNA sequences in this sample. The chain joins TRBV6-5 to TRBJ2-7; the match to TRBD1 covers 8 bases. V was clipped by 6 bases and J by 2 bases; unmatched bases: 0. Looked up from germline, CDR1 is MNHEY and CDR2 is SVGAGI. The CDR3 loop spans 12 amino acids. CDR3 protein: CASRDRAYEQYF. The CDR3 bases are TGTGCCAGCAGGGACAGGGCCTACGAGCAGTACTTC.

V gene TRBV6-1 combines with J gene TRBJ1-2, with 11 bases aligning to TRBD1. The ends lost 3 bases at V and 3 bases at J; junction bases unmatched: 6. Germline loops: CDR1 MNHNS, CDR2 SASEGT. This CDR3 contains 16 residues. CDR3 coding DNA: TGTGCCAGCAGTGACCGGGACAGGGGGACGGACTATGGCTACACCTTC. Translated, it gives CASSDRDRGTDYGYTF.

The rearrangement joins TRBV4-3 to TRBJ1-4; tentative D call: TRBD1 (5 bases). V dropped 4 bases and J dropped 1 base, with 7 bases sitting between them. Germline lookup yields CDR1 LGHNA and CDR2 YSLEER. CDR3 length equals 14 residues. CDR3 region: CASSRQGTNEKLFF. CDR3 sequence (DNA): TGCGCCAGCAGCCGGCAGGGAACTAATGAAAAACTGTTTTTT.

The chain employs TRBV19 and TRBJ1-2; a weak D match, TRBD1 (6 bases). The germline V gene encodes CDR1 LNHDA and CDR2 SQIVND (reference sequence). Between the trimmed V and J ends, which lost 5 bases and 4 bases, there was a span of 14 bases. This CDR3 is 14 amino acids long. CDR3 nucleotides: TGTGCCAGTAGTTCGGACAGCGGGGGCTATGGCTACACCTTC. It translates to CASSSDSGGYGYTF.

The CDR3 region has the DNA TGTGCCAGCAGCGTAGGCCTCAGAGCGGGGAACCTCCTAAAGGGCTACACCTTC. This codes for CASSVGLRAGNLLKGYTF. The chain couples TRBV9 to TRBJ1-2; D not certain. Looked up from germline, CDR1 is SGDLS and CDR2 is YYNGEE. The V end was cut by 0 bases, the J end by 8 bases, with 26 bases between. The CDR3 spans 18 residues.

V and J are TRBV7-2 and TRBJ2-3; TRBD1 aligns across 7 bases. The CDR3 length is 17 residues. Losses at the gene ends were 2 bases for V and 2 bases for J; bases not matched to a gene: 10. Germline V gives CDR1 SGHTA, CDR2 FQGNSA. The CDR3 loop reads CASSLLPGQRVTDTQYF. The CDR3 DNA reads TGTGCCAGCAGCTTATTACCGGGACAGAGAGTCACAGATACGCAGTATTTT. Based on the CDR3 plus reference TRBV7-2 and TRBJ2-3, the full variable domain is GAGVSQSPSNKVTEKGKDVELRCDPISGHTALYWYRQSLGQGLEFLIYFQGNSAPDKSGLPSDRFSAERTGGSVSTLTIQRTQQEDSAVYLCASSLLPGQRVTDTQYFGPGTRLTVL.

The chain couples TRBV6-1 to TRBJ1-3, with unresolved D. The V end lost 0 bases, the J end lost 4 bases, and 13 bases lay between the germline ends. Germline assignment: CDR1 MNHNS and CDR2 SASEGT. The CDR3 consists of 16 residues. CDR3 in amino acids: CASSEANLEGGNTIYF. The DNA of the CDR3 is TGTGCCAGCAGTGAAGCTAACTTAGAGGGAGGAAACACCATATATTTT.

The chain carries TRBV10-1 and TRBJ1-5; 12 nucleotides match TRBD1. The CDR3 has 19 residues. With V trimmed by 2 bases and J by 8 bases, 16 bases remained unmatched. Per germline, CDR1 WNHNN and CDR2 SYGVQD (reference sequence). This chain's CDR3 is CASSERDRGRPPGFKPQHF. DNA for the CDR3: TGCGCCAGCAGTGAGCGGGACAGGGGGCGCCCCCCAGGATTTAAGCCCCAGCATTTT.

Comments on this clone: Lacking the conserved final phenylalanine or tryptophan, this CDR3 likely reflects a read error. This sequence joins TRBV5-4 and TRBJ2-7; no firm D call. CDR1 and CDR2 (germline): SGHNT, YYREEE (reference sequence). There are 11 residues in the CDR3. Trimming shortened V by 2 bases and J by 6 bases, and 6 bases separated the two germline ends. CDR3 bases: TGTGCCAGCAGCTTCGAGGCCGAGCAGTACCTC. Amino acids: CASSFEAEQYL.

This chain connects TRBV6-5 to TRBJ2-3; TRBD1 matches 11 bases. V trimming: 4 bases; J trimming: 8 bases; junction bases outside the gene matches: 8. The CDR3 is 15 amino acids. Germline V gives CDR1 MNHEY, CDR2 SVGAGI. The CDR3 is CASSWGTGGSSTQYF. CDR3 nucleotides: TGTGCCAGCAGTTGGGGGACAGGGGGGTCGAGTACGCAGTATTTT.

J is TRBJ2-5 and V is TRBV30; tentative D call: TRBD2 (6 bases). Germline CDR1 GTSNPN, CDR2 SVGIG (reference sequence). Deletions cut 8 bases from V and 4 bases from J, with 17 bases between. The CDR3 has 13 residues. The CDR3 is CARGVIDRETQYF. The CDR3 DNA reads TGTGCCCGCGGGGTGATCGACCGAGAGACCCAGTACTTC.

Written as DNA, the CDR3 is TGTGCCAGTAGTATAAGGGGGCTGGGCACTGAAGCTTTCTTT. It yields the protein CASSIRGLGTEAFF. The V and J genes are TRBV19 and TRBJ1-1, with TRBD1 identical over 7 bases. Germline V CDR1 and CDR2: LNHDA, SQIVND (reference sequence). The trim removed 2 bases at V and 4 bases at J, leaving 4 bases unmatched. The CDR3 has 14 amino acids. The entire variable domain, with the rest obtained from reference TRBV19 and TRBJ1-1, is as follows: DGGITQSPKYLFRKEGQNVTLSCEQNLNHDAMYWYRQDPGQGLRLIYYSQIVNDFQKGDIAEGYSVSREKKESFPLTVTSAQKNPTAFYLCASSIRGLGTEAFFGQGTRLTVV.

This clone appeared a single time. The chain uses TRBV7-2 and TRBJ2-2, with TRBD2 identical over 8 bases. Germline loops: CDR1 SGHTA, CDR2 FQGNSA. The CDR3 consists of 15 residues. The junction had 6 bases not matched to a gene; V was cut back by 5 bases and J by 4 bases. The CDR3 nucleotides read TGTGCCAGCAGCCCGGTACTAGCGGTCACCGGGGAGCTGTTTTTT. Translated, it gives CASSPVLAVTGELFF.

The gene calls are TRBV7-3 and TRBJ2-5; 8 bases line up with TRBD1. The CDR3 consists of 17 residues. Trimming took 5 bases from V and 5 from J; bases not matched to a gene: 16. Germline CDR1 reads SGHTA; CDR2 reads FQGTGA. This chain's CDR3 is CASSRTGSKLDGETQYF. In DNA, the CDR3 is TGTGCCAGCAGCCGGACAGGGTCGAAGCTAGACGGGGAGACCCAGTACTTC.

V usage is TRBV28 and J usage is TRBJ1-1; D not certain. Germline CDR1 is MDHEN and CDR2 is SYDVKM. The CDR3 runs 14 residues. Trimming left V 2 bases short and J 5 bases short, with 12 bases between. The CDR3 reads CASSLKGVGTEAFF. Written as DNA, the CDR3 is TGTGCCAGCAGTTTAAAGGGAGTGGGGACTGAAGCTTTCTTT.

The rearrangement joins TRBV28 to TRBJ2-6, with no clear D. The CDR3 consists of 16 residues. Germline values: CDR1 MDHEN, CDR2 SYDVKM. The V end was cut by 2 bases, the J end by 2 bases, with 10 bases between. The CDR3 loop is CASSLIESAGANVLTF. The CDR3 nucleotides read TGTGCCAGCAGTTTAATAGAGTCCGCTGGGGCCAACGTCCTGACTTTC.

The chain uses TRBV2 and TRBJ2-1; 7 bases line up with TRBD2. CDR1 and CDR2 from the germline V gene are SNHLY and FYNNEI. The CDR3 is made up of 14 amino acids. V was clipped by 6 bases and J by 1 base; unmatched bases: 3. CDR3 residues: CASRKAGSYNEQFF. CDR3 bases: TGTGCCAGCAGAAAAGCGGGGTCCTACAATGAGCAGTTCTTC.

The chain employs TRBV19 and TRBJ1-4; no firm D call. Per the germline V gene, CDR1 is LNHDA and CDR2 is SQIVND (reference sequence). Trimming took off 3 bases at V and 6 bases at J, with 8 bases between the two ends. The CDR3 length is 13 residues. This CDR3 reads CASSIYGDEKLFF. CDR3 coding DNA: TGTGCCAGTAGTATCTATGGAGATGAAAAACTGTTTTTT.

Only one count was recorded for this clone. The CDR3 protein is CASSMIQGLRDTEAFF. The CDR3 region has the DNA TGTGCCAGTAGTATGATTCAGGGTTTACGGGACACTGAAGCTTTCTTT. V and J are TRBV19 and TRBJ1-1, with D perhaps matching TRBD1 (5 bases). Germline-derived CDR1 and CDR2 are LNHDA and SQIVND (reference sequence). The CDR3 covers 16 residues. Trimming removed 3 bases from V and 3 bases from J, with 17 bases in between.

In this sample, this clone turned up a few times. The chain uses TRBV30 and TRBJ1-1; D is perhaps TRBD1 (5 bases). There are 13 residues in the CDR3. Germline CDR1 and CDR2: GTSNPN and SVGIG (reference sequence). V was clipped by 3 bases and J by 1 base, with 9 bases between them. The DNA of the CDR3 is TGTGCCTGGAGCGGGACTGCGAACACTGAAGCTTTCTTT. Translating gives CAWSGTANTEAFF.

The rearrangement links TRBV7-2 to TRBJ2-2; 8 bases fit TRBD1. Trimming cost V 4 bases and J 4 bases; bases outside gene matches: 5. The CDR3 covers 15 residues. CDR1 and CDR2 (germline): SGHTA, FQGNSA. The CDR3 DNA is TGTGCCAGCAGCTCGCGGACAGGGTTCACCGGGGAGCTGTTTTTT. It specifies CASSSRTGFTGELFF.

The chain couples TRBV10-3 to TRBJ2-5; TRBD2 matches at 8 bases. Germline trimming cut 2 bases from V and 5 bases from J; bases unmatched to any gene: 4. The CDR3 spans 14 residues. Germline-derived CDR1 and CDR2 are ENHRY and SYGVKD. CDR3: CAISEGTSVETQYF. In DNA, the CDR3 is TGTGCCATCAGTGAGGGGACTAGTGTGGAGACCCAGTACTTC.

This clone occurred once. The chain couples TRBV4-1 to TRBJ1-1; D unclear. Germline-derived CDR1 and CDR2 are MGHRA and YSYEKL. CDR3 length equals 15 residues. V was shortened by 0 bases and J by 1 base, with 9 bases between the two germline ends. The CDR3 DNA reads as TGCGCCAGCAGCCAAGAGGGAGTCCCGAACACTGAAGCTTTCTTT. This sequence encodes CASSQEGVPNTEAFF.

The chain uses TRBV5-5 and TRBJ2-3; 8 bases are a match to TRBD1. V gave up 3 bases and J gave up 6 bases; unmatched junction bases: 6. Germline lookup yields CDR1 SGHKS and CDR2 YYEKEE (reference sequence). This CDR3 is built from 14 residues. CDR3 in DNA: TGTGCCAGCAGCTGGGACAGGCGAGGGGATACGCAGTATTTT. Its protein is CASSWDRRGDTQYF.

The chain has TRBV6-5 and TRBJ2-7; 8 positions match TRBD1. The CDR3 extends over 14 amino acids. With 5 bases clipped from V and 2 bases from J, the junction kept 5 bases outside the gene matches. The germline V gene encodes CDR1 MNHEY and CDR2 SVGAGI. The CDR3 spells CASSQSGGPYEQYF. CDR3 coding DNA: TGTGCCAGCAGTCAATCAGGGGGCCCCTACGAGCAGTACTTC.

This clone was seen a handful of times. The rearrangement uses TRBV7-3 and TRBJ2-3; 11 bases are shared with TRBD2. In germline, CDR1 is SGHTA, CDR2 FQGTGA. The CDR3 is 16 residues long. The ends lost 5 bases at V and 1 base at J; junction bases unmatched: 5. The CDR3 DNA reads TGTGCCAGCAGCCTTAGCGGGGGGGCCGGCACAGATACGCAGTATTTT. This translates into CASSLSGGAGTDTQYF.

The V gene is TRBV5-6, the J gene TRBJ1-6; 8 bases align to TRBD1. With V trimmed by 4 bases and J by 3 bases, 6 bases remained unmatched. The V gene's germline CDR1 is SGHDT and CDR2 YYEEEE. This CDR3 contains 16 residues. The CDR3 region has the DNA TGTGCCAGCAGCATAGGACAGGGCTTCTATAATTCACCCCTCCACTTT. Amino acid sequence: CASSIGQGFYNSPLHF.

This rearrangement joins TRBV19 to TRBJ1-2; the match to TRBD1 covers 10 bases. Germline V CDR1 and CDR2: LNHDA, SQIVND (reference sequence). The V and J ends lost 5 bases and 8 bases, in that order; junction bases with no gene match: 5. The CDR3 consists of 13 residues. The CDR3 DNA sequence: TGTGCCAGTAGTGGACAGGGGGTGAGGGGCTACACCTTC. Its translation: CASSGQGVRGYTF.

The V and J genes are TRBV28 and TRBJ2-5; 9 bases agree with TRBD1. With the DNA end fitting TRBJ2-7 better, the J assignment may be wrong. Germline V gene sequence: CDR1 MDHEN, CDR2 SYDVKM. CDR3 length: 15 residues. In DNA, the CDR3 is TGTGCCAGCAGGCCCGGGACAGGGTACTCTCACGAGCAGTACTTC. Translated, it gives CASRPGTGYSHEQYF.

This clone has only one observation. CDR3 in DNA: TGCGCCAGCAGCTTGGGGGGGACAGGGAACACTGAAGCTTTCTTT. It translates to CASSLGGTGNTEAFF. The chain employs TRBV5-1 and TRBJ1-1; 8 bases are a match to TRBD1. Trimming removed 0 bases from V and 1 base from J; junction bases left unmatched: 2. The germline V gene encodes CDR1 SGHRS and CDR2 YFSETQ. The CDR3 consists of 15 residues.

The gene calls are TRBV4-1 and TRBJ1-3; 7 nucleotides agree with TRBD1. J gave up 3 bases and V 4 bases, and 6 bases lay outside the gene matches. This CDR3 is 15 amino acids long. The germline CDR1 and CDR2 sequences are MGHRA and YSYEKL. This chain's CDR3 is CASSRYGTDGNTIYF. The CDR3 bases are TGCGCCAGCAGCCGGTACGGGACAGATGGAAACACCATATATTTT.